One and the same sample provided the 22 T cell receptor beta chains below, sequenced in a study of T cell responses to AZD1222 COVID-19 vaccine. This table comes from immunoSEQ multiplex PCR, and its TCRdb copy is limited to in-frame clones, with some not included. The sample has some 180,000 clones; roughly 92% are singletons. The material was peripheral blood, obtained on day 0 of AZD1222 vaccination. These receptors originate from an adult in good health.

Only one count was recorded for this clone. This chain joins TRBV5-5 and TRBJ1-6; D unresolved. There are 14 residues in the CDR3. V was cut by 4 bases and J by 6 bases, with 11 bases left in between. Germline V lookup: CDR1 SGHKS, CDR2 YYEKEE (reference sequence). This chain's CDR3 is CASSRFSVNSPLHF. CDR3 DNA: TGTGCCAGCAGCAGGTTTTCGGTTAATTCACCCCTCCACTTT. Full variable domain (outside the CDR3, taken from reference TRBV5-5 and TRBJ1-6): DAGVTQSPTHLIKTRGQQVTLRCSPISGHKSVSWYQQVLGQGPQFIFQYYEKEERGRGNFPDRFSARQFPNYSSELNVNALLLGDSALYLCASSRFSVNSPLHFGNGTRLTVT.

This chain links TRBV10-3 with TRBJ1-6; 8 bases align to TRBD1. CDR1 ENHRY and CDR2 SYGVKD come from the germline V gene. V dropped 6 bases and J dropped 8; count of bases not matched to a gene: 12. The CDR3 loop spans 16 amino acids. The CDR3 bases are TGTGCCATCAGGACTACGACAGGGGCCGGTGATTCACCCCTCCACTTT. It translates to CAIRTTTGAGDSPLHF.

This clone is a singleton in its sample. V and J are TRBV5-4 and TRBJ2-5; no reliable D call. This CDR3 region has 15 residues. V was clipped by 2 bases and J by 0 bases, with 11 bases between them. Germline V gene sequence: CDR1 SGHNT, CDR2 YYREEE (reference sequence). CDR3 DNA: TGTGCCAGCAGCTTTGATAGTGGTAACCAAGAGACCCAGTACTTC. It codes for CASSFDSGNQETQYF.

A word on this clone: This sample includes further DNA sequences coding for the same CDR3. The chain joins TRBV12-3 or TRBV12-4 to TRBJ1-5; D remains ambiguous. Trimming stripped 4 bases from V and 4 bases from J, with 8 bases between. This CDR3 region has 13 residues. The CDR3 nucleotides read TGTGCCAGCAGTTCCGGCATTAATCAGCCCCAGCATTTT. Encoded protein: CASSSGINQPQHF.

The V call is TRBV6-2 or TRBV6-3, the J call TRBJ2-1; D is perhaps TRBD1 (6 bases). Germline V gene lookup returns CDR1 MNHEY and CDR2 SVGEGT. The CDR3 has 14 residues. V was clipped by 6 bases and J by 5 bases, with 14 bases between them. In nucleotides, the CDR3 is TGTGCCAGCAGCCATGTCAGGGGCCACAATGAGCAGTTCTTC. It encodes CASSHVRGHNEQFF.

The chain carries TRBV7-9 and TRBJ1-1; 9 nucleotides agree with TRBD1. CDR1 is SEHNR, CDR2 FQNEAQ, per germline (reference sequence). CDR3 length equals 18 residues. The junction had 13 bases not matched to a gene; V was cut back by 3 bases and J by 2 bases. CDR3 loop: CASSLRGQGSRHNTEAFF. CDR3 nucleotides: TGTGCCAGCAGCTTGAGGGGACAGGGAAGTCGGCATAACACTGAAGCTTTCTTT.

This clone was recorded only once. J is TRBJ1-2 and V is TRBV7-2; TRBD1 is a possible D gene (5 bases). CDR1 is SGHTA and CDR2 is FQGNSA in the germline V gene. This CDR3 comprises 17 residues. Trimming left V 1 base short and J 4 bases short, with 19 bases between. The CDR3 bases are TGTGCCAGCAGCTTAGTGTCGGGGGGACTGTCCACCTATGGCTACACCTTC. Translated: CASSLVSGGLSTYGYTF.

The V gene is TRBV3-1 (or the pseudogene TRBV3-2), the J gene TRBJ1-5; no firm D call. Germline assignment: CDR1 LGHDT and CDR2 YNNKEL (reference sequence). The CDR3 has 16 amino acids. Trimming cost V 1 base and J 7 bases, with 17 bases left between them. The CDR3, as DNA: TGTGCCAGCAGCCAAGGGTTAAGCCTTGCTAGACAGCCCCAGCATTTT. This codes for CASSQGLSLARQPQHF.

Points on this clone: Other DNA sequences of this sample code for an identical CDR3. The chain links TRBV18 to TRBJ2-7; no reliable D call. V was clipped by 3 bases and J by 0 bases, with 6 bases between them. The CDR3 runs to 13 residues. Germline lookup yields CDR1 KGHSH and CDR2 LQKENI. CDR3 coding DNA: TGTGCCAGCTCACCCCCTAGCTCCTACGAGCAGTACTTC. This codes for CASSPPSSYEQYF.

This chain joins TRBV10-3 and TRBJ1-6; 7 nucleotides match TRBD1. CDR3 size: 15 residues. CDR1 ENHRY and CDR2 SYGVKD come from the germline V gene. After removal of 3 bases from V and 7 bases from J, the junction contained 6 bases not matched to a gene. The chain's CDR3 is CAISERGRENSPLHF. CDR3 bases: TGTGCCATCAGTGAAAGGGGGCGGGAAAATTCACCCCTCCACTTT.

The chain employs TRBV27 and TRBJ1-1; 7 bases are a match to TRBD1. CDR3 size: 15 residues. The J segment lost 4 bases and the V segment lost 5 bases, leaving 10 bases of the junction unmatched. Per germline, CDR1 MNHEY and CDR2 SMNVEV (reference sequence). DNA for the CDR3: TGTGCCAGCAGTCCCCGACAGGGAGGTGGCACTGAAGCTTTCTTT. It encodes CASSPRQGGGTEAFF.

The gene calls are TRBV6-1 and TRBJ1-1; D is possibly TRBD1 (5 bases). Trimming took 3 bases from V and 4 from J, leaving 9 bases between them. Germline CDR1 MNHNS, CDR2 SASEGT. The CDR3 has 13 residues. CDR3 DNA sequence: TGTGCCAGCAGTGACAGGGTACCCACTGAAGCTTTCTTT. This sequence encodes CASSDRVPTEAFF.

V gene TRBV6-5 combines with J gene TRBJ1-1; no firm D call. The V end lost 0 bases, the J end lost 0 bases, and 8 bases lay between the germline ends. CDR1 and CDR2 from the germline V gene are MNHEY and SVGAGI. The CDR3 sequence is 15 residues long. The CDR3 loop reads CASSYSFSMNTEAFF. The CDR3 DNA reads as TGTGCCAGCAGTTACTCTTTTAGTATGAACACTGAAGCTTTCTTT.

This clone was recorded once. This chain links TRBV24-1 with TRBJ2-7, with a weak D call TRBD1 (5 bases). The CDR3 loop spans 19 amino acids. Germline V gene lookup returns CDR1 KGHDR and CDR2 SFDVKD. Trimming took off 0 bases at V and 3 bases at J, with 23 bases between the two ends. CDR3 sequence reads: CATSDLISQGWPVGYEQYF. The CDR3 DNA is TGTGCCACCAGTGATTTGATTTCCCAGGGTTGGCCCGTGGGCTACGAGCAGTACTTC.

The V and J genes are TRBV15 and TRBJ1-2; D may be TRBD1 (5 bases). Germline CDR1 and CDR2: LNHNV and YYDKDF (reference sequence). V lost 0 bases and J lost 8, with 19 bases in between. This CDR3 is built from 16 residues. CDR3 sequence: CATSRDPPGTGEGYTF. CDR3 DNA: TGTGCCACCAGCAGAGATCCCCCCGGGACCGGGGAGGGCTACACCTTC.

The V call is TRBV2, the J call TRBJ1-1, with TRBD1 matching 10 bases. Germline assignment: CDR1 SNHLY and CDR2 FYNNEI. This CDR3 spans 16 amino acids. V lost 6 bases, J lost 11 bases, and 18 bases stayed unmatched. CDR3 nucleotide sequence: TGTGCCAGCAGGGGGTCCGGGACAGGGGTGAATGGTGGGGCTTTCTTT. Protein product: CASRGSGTGVNGGAFF.

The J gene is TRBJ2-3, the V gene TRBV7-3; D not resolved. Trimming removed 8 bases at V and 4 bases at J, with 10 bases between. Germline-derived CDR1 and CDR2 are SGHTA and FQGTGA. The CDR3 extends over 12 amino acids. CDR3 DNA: TGTGCCAGCGGACCTGGGGCAGATACGCAGTATTTT. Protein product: CASGPGADTQYF.

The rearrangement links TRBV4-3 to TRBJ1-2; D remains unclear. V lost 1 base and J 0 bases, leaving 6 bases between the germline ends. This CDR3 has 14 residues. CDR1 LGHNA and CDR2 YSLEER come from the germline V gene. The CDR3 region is CASSQAAANYGYTF. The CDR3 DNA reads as TGCGCCAGCAGCCAAGCGGCAGCTAACTATGGCTACACCTTC.

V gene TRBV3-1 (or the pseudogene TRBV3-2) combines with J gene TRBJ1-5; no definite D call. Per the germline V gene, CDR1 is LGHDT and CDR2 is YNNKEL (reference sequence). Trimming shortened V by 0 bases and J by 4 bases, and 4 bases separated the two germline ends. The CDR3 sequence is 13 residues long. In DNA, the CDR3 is TGTGCCAGCAGCCAAGAGGGGAATCAGCCCCAGCATTTT. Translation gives CASSQEGNQPQHF.

The CDR3 coding sequence is TGTGCCAGCAGGAGTGAGGTGGGGGGGAACTATGGCTACACCTTC. Encoded protein: CASRSEVGGNYGYTF. The V and J genes are TRBV6-1 and TRBJ1-2; TRBD1 is a possible D gene (5 bases). The length of the CDR3 is 15 residues. Looked up from germline, CDR1 is MNHNS and CDR2 is SASEGT. V lost 6 bases, J lost 2 bases, and 16 bases lay in between.

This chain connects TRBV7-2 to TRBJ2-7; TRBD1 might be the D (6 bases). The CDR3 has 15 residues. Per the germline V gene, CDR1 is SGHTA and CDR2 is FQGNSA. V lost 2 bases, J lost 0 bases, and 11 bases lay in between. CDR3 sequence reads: CASSLTGIDSYEQYV. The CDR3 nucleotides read TGTGCCAGCAGCTTAACAGGGATCGACTCCTACGAGCAGTACGTC.

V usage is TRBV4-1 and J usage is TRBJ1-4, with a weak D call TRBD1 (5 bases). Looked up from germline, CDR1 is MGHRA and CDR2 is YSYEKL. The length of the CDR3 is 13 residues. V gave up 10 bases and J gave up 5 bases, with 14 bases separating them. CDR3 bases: TGCGCCACAGGGAGCCGTGCCAATGAAAAACTGTTTTTT. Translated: CATGSRANEKLFF.